The clone carrying this T cell receptor beta chain ranks as medium-sized. Its target is not known. The time point: sample taken at primary tumor resection. This sample was included in a study of spatial heterogeneity in lung cancer. General study findings and limits: Expanded alpha and beta TCR counts within tumors tracked tumor mutation counts.

TCRdb itself ran the 5' RACE reads through MiXCR, one entry per CDR3 protein. Of about 15,000 distinct CDR3 sequences listed, under 7.5% are singletons. Between the trimmed V and J ends, which lost 2 bases and 1 base, there was a span of 5 bases. This CDR3 has 13 amino acids. The germline gives CDR1 SGHTA, CDR2 FQGNSA. The sequence was obtained from a male donor with early-stage non-small cell lung cancer. The material sequenced was lung tumor tissue, taken at surgery. This sequence joins TRBV7-2 and TRBJ2-5; no clear D. CDR3 nucleotide sequence: TGTGCCAGCAGCTTATTGAGCCAAGAGACCCAGTACTTC. Its translation: CASSLLSQETQYF.